A selection of T cell receptor beta chains follows, all from one sample in a study of CD8 T cells in ankylosing spondylitis. Each CDR3 protein gets one entry after TCRdb re-called the 5' RACE reads with MiXCR. The sample holds around 300,000 distinct CDR3 sequences; around a tenth are singletons and the top ten take roughly 9.5%. Sequenced: blood, either unsorted or a sorted T cell fraction (not recorded which). The receptors stem from a female donor with ankylosing spondylitis or in good health (not recorded which). Each CDR3 is given with its conserved first and last residue. Fields, in order: J gene, clone size, V gene, D gene, CDR3 DNA, CDR3 protein. The D gene is left open where the match is weak. Clone sizes are given selectively: once, few, many, or a class where the clone is expanded.

>TRBJ2-3|many|TRBV20-1|-
TGCAGTGCTAGCCGGATGGGTCCAGATACGCAGTATTTT
CSASRMGPDTQYF
>TRBJ2-5|few|TRBV5-1|-
TGCGCCAGCAGCTGGTTGGGACGGATCCAAGAGACCCAGTACTTC
CASSWLGRIQETQYF
>TRBJ1-4|many|TRBV20-1|-
TGCAGTGCTAGGGGGATGGGAGTCAGGGAAGGCGTAAATGAAAAACTGTTTTTT
CSARGMGVREGVNEKLFF
>TRBJ2-1|many|TRBV27|TRBD2
TGTGCCAGCAGTCCGGGACTAGCGGGAACCAATGAGCAGTTCTTC
CASSPGLAGTNEQFF
>TRBJ2-1|few|TRBV25-1|TRBD2
TGTGCCAGCAGCAATTTAGGGACTAGCTTCTACAATGAGCAGTTCTTC
CASSNLGTSFYNEQFF
>TRBJ2-5|-|TRBV5-6|-
TGTGGCAGCAGCCGGACAGTACAAGAGACCCAGTACTTC
CGSSRTVQETQYF
>TRBJ2-1|many|TRBV29-1|-
TGCAGCGTAGGGACTTCCCCTCACAATGAGCAGTTCTTC
CSVGTSPHNEQFF
>TRBJ2-3|-|TRBV2|-
TGTGACAGCAGTGAACGGACTTACACAGATACGCAGTATTTT
CDSSERTYTDTQYF
>TRBJ2-7|many|TRBV7-8|TRBD1
TGTGCCAGCAGCCCACCAACCGGGACAGGGGGCTACGAGCAGTACTTC
CASSPPTGTGGYEQYF
>TRBJ2-7|many|TRBV5-1|-
TGCGCCAGCAGCTTGGCGGAACCGAACTACGAGCAGTACTTC
CASSLAEPNYEQYF
>TRBJ2-2|many|TRBV5-1|-
TGCGCCAGCAGCCCCCTTGAGTTGACCGGGGAGCTGTTTTTT
CASSPLELTGELFF
>TRBJ2-2|few|TRBV6-2/TRBV6-3|-
TGTGCCAGCAGTTACTCGTGGATCACCGGGGAGCTGTTTTTT
CASSYSWITGELFF
>TRBJ2-3|many|TRBV27|-
TGTGCCAGCAGTTTATCCCCCCGCACAGATACGCAGTATTTT
CASSLSPRTDTQYF
>TRBJ2-4|many|TRBV7-2|TRBD1
TGTGCCAGCAGCTGGGGGACAGGGAAAAACATTCAGTACTTC
CASSWGTGKNIQYF
>TRBJ1-1|-|TRBV15|-
TGTGCCACCAGCGGGTCCGAACGACAGCTTGAAGCTTTCTTT
CATSGSERQLEAFF
>TRBJ2-5|-|TRBV5-1|-
TGCGCCAGCAGCTTGGGGGACCAGGGCCAAGAGACCCAGTACTTC
CASSLGDQGQETQYF
>TRBJ2-1|-|TRBV7-9|-
TGTGCCAGCAGCCCCCCCGACGAGTACAATGAGCAGTTCTTC
CASSPPDEYNEQFF
>TRBJ2-7|-|TRBV28|-
TGTGCCAGCAGCCCCATCGGATATGATGGCTCCTACGAGCAGTACTTC
CASSPIGYDGSYEQYF
>TRBJ2-1|-|TRBV4-3|-
TGCGCCAGCAGCCAAGATGGCTGGCCTCGCGGTGAGCAGTTCTTC
CASSQDGWPRGEQFF
>TRBJ1-2|many|TRBV29-1|-
TGCAGCGTCGGGGACTTAAACTATGGCTACACCTTC
CSVGDLNYGYTF
>TRBJ2-5|many|TRBV10-2|-
TGCGCCAGCAATCCATCGGGAGATTGGCAAGAGACCCAGTACTTC
CASNPSGDWQETQYF
>TRBJ1-2|many|TRBV7-8|-
TGTGCCAGCAGCCGAACCGCGACACCTAACTATGGCTACACCTTC
CASSRTATPNYGYTF
>TRBJ1-4|many|TRBV20-1|TRBD1
TGCAGTGCTAGAGCGGGACAGGGTTATGAAAAACTGTTTTTT
CSARAGQGYEKLFF
>TRBJ1-1|few|TRBV28|-
TGTGCCAGCAGTTTTTGGGGGTTCGGCACTGAAGCTTTCTTT
CASSFWGFGTEAFF
>TRBJ2-7|-|TRBV3-1|-
TGTGCCAGCAGCCGGGAAGGAGTCGACTACGAGCAGTACTTC
CASSREGVDYEQYF
>TRBJ2-3|many|TRBV29-1|-
TGCAGCGGACGACTCGGAGATACGCAGTATTTT
CSGRLGDTQYF
>TRBJ2-7|-|TRBV7-2|-
TGTGCCAGCAGCCCGGGAACCCCTCCTTACGAGCAGTACTTC
CASSPGTPPYEQYF
>TRBJ1-6|many|TRBV20-1|-
TGCAGTGCTAATCGACAGGCCCTCTATAATTCACCCCTCCACTTT
CSANRQALYNSPLHF
>TRBJ2-2|many|TRBV7-2|TRBD2
TGTGCCAGCAGCTTCTCACTAGCGGGAAACACCGGGGAGCTGTTTTTT
CASSFSLAGNTGELFF
>TRBJ2-1|many|TRBV20-1|TRBD2
TGCAGTTACTTAGCGGGAGGGCCCTACAATGAGCAGTTCTTC
CSYLAGGPYNEQFF
>TRBJ1-2|few|TRBV27|TRBD1
TGTGCCAGCAGTCAGGGGGCGCGGGTCTATGGCTACACCTTC
CASSQGARVYGYTF
>TRBJ2-5|few|TRBV5-1|-
TGCGCCAGCAGCTTGGGGGACCGCCGGGTTGAGACCCAGTACTTC
CASSLGDRRVETQYF
>TRBJ2-2|-|TRBV7-2|-
TGTGCCAGCAGCTTAGACCGGAGGGCCGGGGAGCTGTTTTTT
CASSLDRRAGELFF
>TRBJ2-5|many|TRBV20-1|-
TGCAGTGCTAGGGCCGACCCGGTAGAGGAGACCCAGTACTTC
CSARADPVEETQYF
>TRBJ2-5|many|TRBV5-4|TRBD2
TGTGCCAGCAGCTTTCGACCCGGCGGACTAGCGGGACTACAACAAGAGACCCAGTACTTC
CASSFRPGGLAGLQQETQYF
>TRBJ2-7|many|TRBV7-2|-
TGTGCCAGCAGCTTAGAGACAGCATACGAGCAGTACTTC
CASSLETAYEQYF
>TRBJ2-5|few|TRBV4-2|TRBD2
TGTGCCAGCAGCCAAGATTTGGACAAAGGGGCTAGCGGGAGACGGTTCATGGAGACCCAGTACTTC
CASSQDLDKGASGRRFMETQYF
>TRBJ2-2|many|TRBV7-2|-
TGTGCCAGCAGCTTTGACAGGCGCAACACCGGGGAGCTGTTTTTT
CASSFDRRNTGELFF
>TRBJ1-2|-|TRBV4-3|-
TGCGCCAGCAGCCAAGAAGTCAGAACTAACTATGGCTACACCTTC
CASSQEVRTNYGYTF
>TRBJ2-1|once|TRBV20-1|TRBD2
TGCTGTGTTCCGGGAGGGCCCCTCCGGCGCGCCTACAATGAGCAGTTCTTC
CCVPGGPLRRAYNEQFF
>TRBJ2-1|many|TRBV5-6|-
TGTGCCAGCAGCTTGCTGGAGGTGGCAGGGTATAACAATGAGCAGTTCTTC
CASSLLEVAGYNNEQFF
>TRBJ1-2|once|TRBV7-9|TRBD1
TGTGCCAGCAGCCGCGGGGGGACAGGCAACTATGGCTACACCTTC
CASSRGGTGNYGYTF
>TRBJ2-1|few|TRBV6-1|TRBD2
TGTGCCAGCAGTAAGCGGGAGGGCCCCAATGAGCAGTTCTTC
CASSKREGPNEQFF
>TRBJ1-2|few|TRBV20-1|-
TGCAGTGCTGGGGCTGGGGCAGGGAAACATGGCTACACCTTC
CSAGAGAGKHGYTF
>TRBJ1-1|many|TRBV14|-
TGTGCCAGCAGCCAAGATTTCAGTCGGAACACTGAAGCTTTCTTT
CASSQDFSRNTEAFF
>TRBJ2-1|few|TRBV20-1|TRBD2
TGCAGTGCTAGACGGACTAGCGGGAGTGCGTACAATGAGCAGTTCTTC
CSARRTSGSAYNEQFF
>TRBJ2-3|many|TRBV20-1|-
TGCAGTCTATCGGTGATGGGGGGGCGAAGTACGCAGTATTTT
CSLSVMGGRSTQYF
>TRBJ1-5|-|TRBV27|TRBD1
TGTGCCAGCAGTTCCAGACAGGGCTGGCGGCCCCAGCATTTT
CASSSRQGWRPQHF
>TRBJ2-2|many|TRBV5-1|-
TGCGCCAGCAGGGACGGGGCGAACACCGGGGAGCTGTTTTTT
CASRDGANTGELFF
>TRBJ1-1|-|TRBV7-9|TRBD1
TGTGCCAGCAGTGGGACAGGGTGGCCTGAAGCTTTCTTT
CASSGTGWPEAFF
>TRBJ1-2|many|TRBV12-3/TRBV12-4|TRBD1
TGTGCCAGCAGTCCCTTCGCCGCGACAGGGCTTGGCTACACCTTC
CASSPFAATGLGYTF
>TRBJ2-2|many|TRBV20-1|TRBD2
TGCAGTGTACTGGGACTAGCGGGGGGGCCGGTCACCGGGGAGCTGTTTTTT
CSVLGLAGGPVTGELFF
>TRBJ2-3|few|TRBV6-1|TRBD2
TGTGCCAGCGCACTCTCCTTTGGGGGGGTCCTTGGCACAGATACGCAGTATTTT
CASALSFGGVLGTDTQYF
>TRBJ1-1|many|TRBV20-1|TRBD1
TGCAGTGCCATGACAGGGGGTGTGACTGAAGCTTTCTTT
CSAMTGGVTEAFF
>TRBJ2-1|many|TRBV9|TRBD1
TGTGCCAGCAGCCCCCAAGGGGGCCTCTACAATGAGCAGTTCTTC
CASSPQGGLYNEQFF
>TRBJ2-7|many|TRBV19|TRBD1
TGTGCCAGTAGTCAGGGGGTCTACGAGCAGTACTTC
CASSQGVYEQYF
>TRBJ1-2|many|TRBV5-6|-
TGTGCCAGCAGCCCCGGGAGCTTCTATGGCTACACCTTC
CASSPGSFYGYTF
>TRBJ2-1|-|TRBV11-3|-
TGTGCCAGCAGCTTAGCCAGTGACAATGAGCAGTTCTTC
CASSLASDNEQFF
>TRBJ1-2|many|TRBV6-6|-
TGTGCCAGCTCCCCAGGGCAAGGCTACACCTTC
CASSPGQGYTF